The present T cell receptor beta chain was sequenced within a study of blood T cell repertoires in COVID-19. Sequenced by immunoSEQ multiplex PCR; TCRdb stores in-frame clones only, minus some. This table has about 150,000 clones, around 90% appearing once. As for this clone: The junction shows a germline mismatch at one end, possibly a read error.

CDR3 length equals 15 residues. Germline lookup yields CDR1 SGHRS and CDR2 YFSETQ. The sequence was collected from a woman between 45 and 65 years old with acute or convalescent COVID-19. The specimen was peripheral blood. J is TRBJ2-6 and V is TRBV5-1; tentatively, D is TRBD1 (6 bases). The CDR3 reads CASSLGHREANPLAF. CDR3 nucleotide sequence: TGCGCCAGCAGCTTGGGACACAGGGAAGCTAATCCCCTGGCTTTC.